The 24 T cell receptor beta chains given below trace back to one sample, sequenced in a study of blood T cell repertoires in COVID-19. Some clones are missing from TCRdb's copy, which holds only in-frame ones; the method was immunoSEQ multiplex PCR. The sample lists under 200,000 clones; less than 90% were seen once. The sequencing sample was made of peripheral blood. These receptor sequences come from a woman between 55 and 75 years old with COVID-19, enrolled during active disease.

This clone turned up a few times. V and J are TRBV5-6 and TRBJ2-7; D is unclear. This CDR3 contains 13 residues. Germline CDR1 and CDR2: SGHDT and YYEEEE. The germline V and J ends were trimmed by 2 bases and 8 bases, with 14 bases remaining between them. The CDR3 here is CASSFGSSGKQYF. The CDR3 DNA sequence: TGTGCCAGCAGCTTTGGTAGCTCTGGAAAGCAGTACTTC.

Written as DNA, the CDR3 is TGTGCCAGCAGTGAGCGCCCCGGAGACACTGAAGCTTTCTTT. Its translation is CASSERPGDTEAFF. The chain uses TRBV6-4 and TRBJ1-1; D ambiguous. Germline V lookup: CDR1 MRHNA, CDR2 SNTAGT. The CDR3 is 14 amino acids. The germline V and J ends were trimmed by 3 bases and 3 bases, with 11 bases remaining between them.

The rearrangement links TRBV11-2 to TRBJ2-7; 7 nucleotides line up with TRBD2. The CDR3 sequence is 15 residues long. V trimming: 0 bases; J trimming: 3 bases; junction bases outside the gene matches: 5. CDR1 is SGHAT, CDR2 FQNNGV, per germline. Written as DNA, the CDR3 is TGTGCCAGCAGCTTAGAGCTGGCTAGCGGCTACGAGCAGTACTTC. Protein: CASSLELASGYEQYF.

In this sample, this clone turned up once. V usage is TRBV13 and J usage is TRBJ1-2, with 9 positions matching TRBD1. Germline-derived CDR1 and CDR2 are PRHDT and FYEKMQ (reference sequence). After removal of 4 bases from V and 5 bases from J, the junction contained 5 bases not matched to a gene. The CDR3 sequence is 14 residues long. Written as DNA, the CDR3 is TGTGCCAGCAGCTCTCGGACAGGGGAGTATGGCTACACCTTC. It codes for CASSSRTGEYGYTF.

V gene TRBV19 combines with J gene TRBJ1-5, with D possibly matching TRBD1 (6 bases). This CDR3 region has 15 residues. CDR1 and CDR2 (germline): LNHDA, SQIVND (reference sequence). V lost 1 base, J lost 7 bases, and 14 bases lay in between. CDR3: CASSIGFRGGQPQHF. CDR3 nucleotide sequence: TGTGCCAGTAGTATAGGCTTCAGGGGCGGGCAGCCCCAGCATTTT.

V is TRBV6-1 and J is TRBJ1-3; TRBD1 is a possible D gene (5 bases). The CDR3 length is 16 residues. Germline assignment: CDR1 MNHNS and CDR2 SASEGT. V lost 2 bases and J lost 0, with 11 bases in between. The CDR3 DNA follows: TGTGCCAGCAGTGAAAGGGGCGGAAACTCTGGAAACACCATATATTTT. Its protein is CASSERGGNSGNTIYF.

The chain joins TRBV11-3 to TRBJ1-1, with 11 positions matching TRBD1. Germline values: CDR1 SGHNT, CDR2 YENEEA. The junction had 3 bases not matched to a gene; V was cut back by 5 bases and J by 4 bases. CDR3 length: 14 residues. The CDR3 DNA reads as TGTGCCAGCAGCCCCGGGACAGGGGGCACTGAAGCTTTCTTT. It encodes CASSPGTGGTEAFF.

The chain carries TRBV9 and TRBJ2-2; 8 bases are a match to TRBD2. The germline V gene encodes CDR1 SGDLS and CDR2 YYNGEE. This CDR3 is built from 17 residues. Trimming removed 4 bases from V and 3 bases from J; junction bases left unmatched: 11. DNA of the CDR3: TGTGCCAGCAGCCTTCCAACTAGCGGAACCTACACCGGGGAGCTGTTTTTT. Translation gives CASSLPTSGTYTGELFF. Variable domain in full (rest from reference TRBV9 and TRBJ2-2): DSGVTQTPKHLITATGQRVTLRCSPRSGDLSVYWYQQSLDQGLQFLIQYYNGEERAKGNILERFSAQQFPDLHSELNLSSLELGDSALYFCASSLPTSGTYTGELFFGEGSRLTVL.

In this sample, this clone turned up a few times. V usage is TRBV5-1 and J usage is TRBJ2-1, with 8 bases lining up with TRBD1. Germline V gene sequence: CDR1 SGHRS, CDR2 YFSETQ. The V segment lost 0 bases and the J segment 3 bases; nucleotides outside the gene matches: 5. CDR3 length equals 16 residues. The CDR3 region is CASSLELTGGYNEQFF. The CDR3 DNA reads TGCGCCAGCAGCTTGGAATTAACAGGGGGCTACAATGAGCAGTTCTTC.

This chain uses TRBV5-1 with TRBJ2-5; 7 nucleotides align to TRBD2. CDR1 is SGHRS, CDR2 YFSETQ, per germline. There are 14 residues in the CDR3. With V trimmed by 4 bases and J by 2 bases, 5 bases remained unmatched. CDR3 protein: CASSPPGLQETQYF. CDR3 nucleotide sequence: TGCGCCAGCAGCCCACCGGGACTACAAGAGACCCAGTACTTC.

The rearrangement links TRBV18 to TRBJ2-1, with 7 bases identical to TRBD2. The length of the CDR3 is 15 residues. Germline assignment: CDR1 KGHSH and CDR2 LQKENI. V was pared by 3 bases and J by 0 bases, with 2 bases of the junction left unmatched. The CDR3 sequence is CASSPGGSSYNEQFF. The CDR3 nucleotides are TGTGCCAGCTCACCGGGCGGGAGCTCCTACAATGAGCAGTTCTTC.

CDR3 residues: CASSVGTSGRLTYEQYF. DNA for the CDR3: TGTGCCAGCAGCGTAGGGACTAGCGGGCGATTAACCTACGAGCAGTACTTC. This sequence joins TRBV9 and TRBJ2-7; TRBD2 agrees at 11 bases. CDR3 length: 17 amino acids. The germline V gene encodes CDR1 SGDLS and CDR2 YYNGEE. Trimming took 0 bases from V and 2 from J; bases not matched to a gene: 7.

The chain recombines TRBV19 with TRBJ1-4; D gene uncertain. This CDR3 region has 13 residues. V was clipped by 5 bases and J by 5 bases, with 9 bases between them. CDR1 LNHDA and CDR2 SQIVND come from the germline V gene (reference sequence). DNA of the CDR3: TGTGCCAGTAGTTATACAGTCAATGAAAAACTGTTTTTT. This sequence encodes CASSYTVNEKLFF.

The CDR3 DNA reads TGCGCCAGCAGCTTGCTTACAGGGGCAAACACCGGGGAGCTGTTTTTT. Translated, it gives CASSLLTGANTGELFF. The rearrangement joins TRBV5-1 to TRBJ2-2; 7 positions match TRBD1. The CDR3 spans 16 residues. The germline V gene encodes CDR1 SGHRS and CDR2 YFSETQ. The trim removed 1 base at V and 2 bases at J, leaving 5 bases unmatched.

This clone was recorded once. This chain uses TRBV2 with TRBJ1-1; weak D call: TRBD1 (6 bases). V shed 2 bases and J shed 4 bases, with 8 bases lying between them. Germline V CDR1 and CDR2: SNHLY, FYNNEI. The CDR3 contains 13 residues. The CDR3 DNA follows: TGTGCCAGCAGTGAATTAGGGGGCACTGAAGCTTTCTTT. It codes for CASSELGGTEAFF.

This clone has only a few counts. The chain carries TRBV2 and TRBJ1-1; D not resolved. V dropped 2 bases and J dropped 4 bases, with 17 bases sitting between them. The CDR3 is made up of 16 amino acids. Germline CDR1 and CDR2: SNHLY and FYNNEI. This CDR3 reads CASSESPRVLGTEAFF. The CDR3 DNA is TGTGCCAGCAGTGAATCGCCTCGGGTGTTAGGCACTGAAGCTTTCTTT.

This chain links TRBV6-2 or TRBV6-3 with TRBJ2-7; 7 positions agree with TRBD2. V was pared by 6 bases and J by 1 base, with 6 bases of the junction left unmatched. The germline gives CDR1 MNHEY, CDR2 SVGEGT. The CDR3 spans 14 residues. The CDR3 reads CASSGLGASYEQYF. CDR3 in DNA: TGTGCCAGCAGCGGACTAGGAGCATCCTACGAGCAGTACTTC.

This CDR3 reads CASGFKDSGNTIYF. The CDR3 DNA follows: TGTGCTAGTGGTTTTAAGGACAGTGGAAACACCATATATTTT. The genes are TRBV12-5 and TRBJ1-3; weak D call: TRBD1 (6 bases). The V and J ends lost 3 bases and 3 bases respectively, with 9 bases between them. The germline V gene has CDR1 LGHNT and CDR2 FRNRAP. This CDR3 region has 14 residues.

This clone was seen once. This chain links TRBV7-2 with TRBJ2-1; 12 bases are shared with TRBD2. J was trimmed by 5 bases and V by 1 base; bases with no gene match: 6. Germline CDR1 reads SGHTA; CDR2 reads FQGNSA. The CDR3 is 17 residues long. The CDR3 protein is CASSLETSGRHNNEQFF. Written as DNA, the CDR3 is TGTGCCAGCAGCTTAGAGACTAGCGGGAGACATAACAATGAGCAGTTCTTC.

J is TRBJ2-3 and V is TRBV30; 11 nucleotides line up with TRBD2. The CDR3 extends over 12 amino acids. V was clipped by 5 bases and J by 5 bases; unmatched bases: 0. CDR1 is GTSNPN, CDR2 SVGIG, per germline (reference sequence). This CDR3 is CAWGLAGDTQYF. Here the CDR3 DNA reads TGTGCCTGGGGACTAGCGGGAGATACGCAGTATTTT.

This chain uses TRBV28 with TRBJ1-2; TRBD1 aligns across 10 bases. V trimming: 6 bases; J trimming: 3 bases; junction bases outside the gene matches: 10. In germline, CDR1 is MDHEN, CDR2 SYDVKM. The CDR3 covers 16 residues. CDR3 DNA sequence: TGTGCCAGCAGCCCCTCCGGGACAGGGGTCGACTATGGCTACACCTTC. Amino acids: CASSPSGTGVDYGYTF.

The rearrangement uses TRBV27 and TRBJ2-7; TRBD2 aligns across 13 bases. Germline lookup yields CDR1 MNHEY and CDR2 SMNVEV (reference sequence). This CDR3 is 13 amino acids long. V gave up 9 bases and J gave up 3 bases; unmatched junction bases: 2. The CDR3 DNA reads TGTGCCAGTGGGACTAGCGGGAACTACGAGCAGTACTTC. Its translation is CASGTSGNYEQYF.

This chain joins TRBV4-1 and TRBJ2-5; 9 bases are a match to TRBD2. CDR3 length: 16 residues. Germline-derived CDR1 and CDR2 are MGHRA and YSYEKL. V was pared by 4 bases and J by 2 bases, with 8 bases of the junction left unmatched. CDR3 in DNA: TGCGCCAGCAGCCTTCGACTAGCGGACCTACAAGAGACCCAGTACTTC. Protein: CASSLRLADLQETQYF.

This clone appeared once. The chain is built from TRBV19 and TRBJ1-2; possibly TRBD1 for D (5 bases). Trimming removed 6 bases at V and 4 bases at J, with 18 bases between. Germline CDR1 is LNHDA and CDR2 is SQIVND (reference sequence). This CDR3 comprises 15 residues. In DNA form, the CDR3 reads TGTGCCAGTAGCCCCCCAAAGGACAAGGGCTATGGCTACACCTTC. This translates into CASSPPKDKGYGYTF.